A single T cell receptor (beta chain) is shown here with its context. Germline lookup yields CDR1 MDHEN and CDR2 SYDVKM. With V trimmed by 6 bases and J by 9 bases, 8 bases remained unmatched. The CDR3 spans 14 residues. This sample was taken from a study of blood T cell repertoires in COVID-19. On the study more broadly: Italy, Spain and the United States were the sources of the convalescent and acute COVID-19 samples. T cells, B-cell-depleted T cells, or PBMCs supplied cDNA or gDNA.

Original handling: Using reference gene primer amplification, nucleated cell counts were estimated. Profiled with immunoSEQ multiplex PCR; TCRdb holds only in-frame clones, not every one. V, J and clone size are those of that table, while D and trimming were read from the DNA. The sample has around 250,000 clones; 89% are singletons. The TCR originated in a woman between 40 and 55 years old who had recovered from COVID-19. The sequencing input was peripheral blood. J is TRBJ1-5 and V is TRBV28; 10 nucleotides line up with TRBD1. The CDR3 DNA reads as TGTGCCAGCAGAAAGACAGGGGGCCAGGGGCCCCAGCATTTT. Translated: CASRKTGGQGPQHF.